A selection of T cell receptor beta chains follows, all from one sample in a study of beta chain features in type 1 diabetes. Sequencing used immunoSEQ multiplex PCR; TCRdb keeps in-frame clones, though not all of them. Of more than 200,000 clones in the sample, 16% were seen once. Input material: naive CD4+ T cells from blood. These TCRs come from a man aged 30 to 45 with type 1 diabetes. CDR3s include the opening cysteine and the closing phenylalanine or tryptophan. Fields, in order: V gene, D gene, clone size, J gene, CDR3 DNA, CDR3 protein. A D gene is named only where the DNA matches it firmly. Size is stated for part of the rows, as once, few or many counts, or as a class when the clone is expanded.

>TRBV29-1|TRBD2|few|TRBJ2-3
TGCAGCGTTGAAGGGCGGGAGGCCACAGATACGCAGTATTTT
CSVEGREATDTQYF
>TRBV7-9|.|.|TRBJ1-2
TGTGCCAGCAGCTCCACGACGGGGCACTATGGCTACACCTTC
CASSSTTGHYGYTF
>TRBV7-9|.|.|TRBJ2-1
TGTGCCAGCAGCTTCGGTTTAACTAACTCCTACAATGAGCAGTTCTTC
CASSFGLTNSYNEQFF
>TRBV7-3|.|.|TRBJ2-2
TGTGCCAGCGAGGGCGCGACCGGGGAGCTGTTTTTT
CASEGATGELFF
>TRBV30|.|few|TRBJ1-5
TGTGCCTGGAGCTTAAAGACAGGTGGGGATCAGCCCCAGCATTTT
CAWSLKTGGDQPQHF
>TRBV21-1|.|few|TRBJ1-1
TGTGCCAGCAGCCTACGGACAGTAAACACTGAAGCTTTCTTT
CASSLRTVNTEAFF
>TRBV10-3|TRBD1|.|TRBJ2-7
TGTGCCATCAAAGGGACAGAAGTATACGAGCAGTACTTC
CAIKGTEVYEQYF
>TRBV28|.|.|TRBJ2-7
TGTGCCAGCACCTTATCCGGGGCCTACGAGCAGTACTTC
CASTLSGAYEQYF
>TRBV7-2|.|.|TRBJ2-4
TGTGCCAGCAGTCCAAGGACTGGCCTAGCCAAAAACATTCAGTACTTC
CASSPRTGLAKNIQYF
>TRBV10-3|.|.|TRBJ2-7
TGTGCCATCAGTGAAGGGGGATACGAGCAGTACTTC
CAISEGGYEQYF
>TRBV4-2|.|few|TRBJ1-4
TGTGCCAGCAGCCAAGAGAGGAGGATTTCTAATGAAAAACTGTTTTTT
CASSQERRISNEKLFF
>TRBV30|.|.|TRBJ2-7
TGTGCCTGGAGTAGGGGCTACGAGCAGTACTTC
CAWSRGYEQYF
>TRBV4-2|.|.|TRBJ2-5
TGTGCCAGCAGCCAAGAACGGGACCCCCAAGAGACCCAGTACTTC
CASSQERDPQETQYF
>TRBV29-1|TRBD1|few|TRBJ1-3
TGCAGCGCCTCAGGGACAGCTGGAAACACCATATATTTT
CSASGTAGNTIYF
>TRBV2|.|.|TRBJ1-2
TGTGCCAGCCATTACTATGGCTACACCTTC
CASHYYGYTF
>TRBV29-1|.|few|TRBJ2-5
TGCACGCACCTCGGGGGGCATGGGACCCAGTACTTC
CTHLGGHGTQYF
>TRBV29-1|TRBD1|few|TRBJ2-7
TGCAGCGCTGGGGGACAGGGGGCTTGGGAGCAGTACTTC
CSAGGQGAWEQYF
>TRBV2|.|few|TRBJ2-3
TGTGCCAGCAGCCCTGGCCGATGGGCAGATACGCAGTATTTT
CASSPGRWADTQYF
>TRBV7-2|TRBD2|.|TRBJ2-7
TGTGCCAGCAGCTCGCGACTAGCGGGGTCCTACGAGCAGTACTTC
CASSSRLAGSYEQYF
>TRBV20-1|.|.|TRBJ1-4
TGCAGTGCTCAAGAGGAAAAACTGTTTTTT
CSAQEEKLFF
>TRBV7-9|.|few|TRBJ2-5
TGTGCCAGCAGCTCAGGTTGGGCCCTCCAAGAGACCCAGTACTTC
CASSSGWALQETQYF
>TRBV11-2|.|few|TRBJ2-3
TGTGCCAGCAGCCTACTAACTAGTCTAACAGATACGCAGTATTTT
CASSLLTSLTDTQYF
>TRBV5-6|TRBD2|.|TRBJ2-7
TGTGCCAGCAGCTTGGAACTAGCGGCTTCCTACGAGCAGTACTTC
CASSLELAASYEQYF
>TRBV30|TRBD1|few|TRBJ1-2
TGTGCCTGGAGAGTCACAGGGGCACCTAACTATGGCTACACCTTC
CAWRVTGAPNYGYTF
>TRBV28|.|few|TRBJ1-5
TGTGCCAGCCTAGGGGCGAATCAGCCCCAGCATTTT
CASLGANQPQHF
>TRBV19|.|.|TRBJ1-1
TGTGCCACAAACAGGGTGGGGAACACTGAAGCTTTCTTT
CATNRVGNTEAFF
>TRBV29-1|.|.|TRBJ2-7
TGCAGCGGGGCCGGGCCATACGAGCAGTACTTC
CSGAGPYEQYF
>TRBV30|.|few|TRBJ2-6
TGTGCCTGGAGTACCAAGATCGCTGGGGCCAACGTCCTGACTTTC
CAWSTKIAGANVLTF
>TRBV5-1|.|.|TRBJ2-3
TGCGCCAGCAGGGCTCGCCTAGCAGCAGATACGCAGTATTTT
CASRARLAADTQYF
>TRBV9|.|.|TRBJ2-3
TGTGCCAGCAGCGTAGGGACGAATACGCAGTATTTT
CASSVGTNTQYF
>TRBV29-1|.|few|TRBJ2-7
TGCAGCTTCTTGGCGGGACGGGGGAGCTCCTACGAGCAGTACTTC
CSFLAGRGSSYEQYF
>TRBV5-1|.|few|TRBJ2-7
TGCGCCAGCAGTTCGGACAGCTACGAGCAGTACTTC
CASSSDSYEQYF
>TRBV7-2|.|.|TRBJ2-7
TGTGCCACGAGGAAAGGGTCCGACGAGCAGTACTTC
CATRKGSDEQYF
>TRBV29-1|.|few|TRBJ2-6
TGCAGCGCTACAGTTTTCTCTGGGGCCAACGTCCTGACTTTC
CSATVFSGANVLTF
>TRBV5-1|.|few|TRBJ2-5
TGCGCCAGCGGCGGGCAAGAGACCCAGTACTTC
CASGGQETQYF
>TRBV25-1|TRBD2|.|TRBJ2-1
TGTGCCAGCAGTCGACTAGCGGAAGCCTACAATGAGCAGTTCTTC
CASSRLAEAYNEQFF
>TRBV30|.|.|TRBJ2-1
TGTGCCTGGAGCGCTGGACAGAACTCCTACAATGAGCAGTTCTTC
CAWSAGQNSYNEQFF
>TRBV6-5|TRBD2|.|TRBJ2-7
TGTGCCAGCAGTTTCGGCGGGAGGACCTACGAGCAGTACTTC
CASSFGGRTYEQYF
>TRBV5-1|.|.|TRBJ1-1
TGCGCCAGCAGCTTGAATCCCCAGGCACCTGAAGAAGCTTTCTTT
CASSLNPQAPEEAFF
>TRBV29-1|.|.|TRBJ1-4
TGCAGCGTTGGACAGCATCAGAATGAAAAACTGTTTTTT
CSVGQHQNEKLFF
>TRBV29-1|.|few|TRBJ2-1
TGCAGCGTTGGTAGGCTCCTCGGGGATGAGCAGTTCTTC
CSVGRLLGDEQFF
>TRBV29-1|.|few|TRBJ2-7
TGCAGCGTTGAAATGAATTCGTCAGGGGAGCAGTACTTC
CSVEMNSSGEQYF
>TRBV29-1|.|.|TRBJ2-1
TGCAGCGTTGAAGATCGCTGGGAGGTAGCCTACAATGAGCAGTTCTTC
CSVEDRWEVAYNEQFF
>TRBV9|.|.|TRBJ2-2
TGTGCCAGCAGCGTAGGACAGCCGAACACCGGGGAGCTGTTTTTT
CASSVGQPNTGELFF
>TRBV14|.|few|TRBJ2-1
TGTGCCAGCAGCGGGGACACCTCCTACAATGAGCAGTTCTTC
CASSGDTSYNEQFF
>TRBV29-1|.|few|TRBJ2-7
TGCAGCGTCGTACCCGGTAGCAGAACTAATTACGAGCAGTACTTC
CSVVPGSRTNYEQYF
>TRBV29-1|TRBD2|.|TRBJ2-3
TGCAGCGCACCACGTTCACTAGCGGGAGTCACAGATACGCAGTATTTT
CSAPRSLAGVTDTQYF
>TRBV7-9|.|few|TRBJ1-1
TGTGCCAGCAGTCCTGACGGGAACACTGAAGCTTTCTTT
CASSPDGNTEAFF
>TRBV7-2|.|few|TRBJ2-2
TGTGCCAGCAGCTTTAACGCCGGGGAGCTGTTTTTT
CASSFNAGELFF
>TRBV10-3|.|few|TRBJ2-1
TGTGCCATCAGCCTAGGGTACGACAATGAGCAGTTCTTC
CAISLGYDNEQFF
>TRBV2|.|.|TRBJ2-1
TGTGCCTGGGAGATTAATGAGCAGTTCTTC
CAWEINEQFF
>TRBV30|.|.|TRBJ1-1
TGTGCCTGGAGTTGGGCGCTACTGAACACTGAAGCTTTCTTT
CAWSWALLNTEAFF
>TRBV27|TRBD1|few|TRBJ2-6
TGTGCCAGCAGCTCGGACAGGGGGCTATCTGGGGCCAACGTCCTGACTTTC
CASSSDRGLSGANVLTF
>TRBV10-3|TRBD2|.|TRBJ2-7
TGTGCCATCAGTGAGCCTAGCGGGAGGGCGGGAAGCTCCTACGAGCAGTACTTC
CAISEPSGRAGSSYEQYF
>TRBV28|.|few|TRBJ2-1
TGTGCCAGCAGGCGTAGAGGGGGTATGGTTGAGCAGTTCTTC
CASRRRGGMVEQFF
>TRBV4-3|.|few|TRBJ1-1
TGCGCCAGCAGCTGGAACAGGGACCTCACTGAAGCTTTCTTT
CASSWNRDLTEAFF